The rows below give T cell receptor beta chains drawn from one sample of a study of OX40 agonist ivuxolimab in advanced cancers. Sequencing was performed with immunoSEQ multiplex PCR; in TCRdb, only in-frame clones are kept and a portion is missing. Here the sample spans 50,000 or so clones, 89% being singletons. The sample in question was CD4+ or CD8+ T cells sorted from blood, obtained in a trial of the OX40 agonist ivuxolimab. The receptors shown here come from an adult with an advanced solid tumor such as melanoma, head and neck, liver or kidney cancer. The CDR3 runs from the conserved cysteine through the conserved F or W. D genes are given only for firm matches. Clone size is not always given. Where it is, it says once, few, many or a class for expanded clones.

>TRBJ2-1|-|TRBD2|TRBV2
CASSPSGGASYNEQFF
TGTGCCAGCAGTCCTAGCGGGGGTGCCTCCTACAATGAGCAGTTCTTC
>TRBJ1-2|-|-|TRBV6-5
CASSYSVKGGFYGYTF
TGTGCCAGCAGTTACTCGGTCAAGGGGGGATTCTATGGCTACACCTTC
>TRBJ2-3|-|-|TRBV7-9
CASSPPVGSDTQYF
TGTGCCAGCAGCCCGCCGGTAGGTTCGGATACGCAGTATTTT
>TRBJ1-2|-|-|TRBV28
CASSWGSGGYTF
TGTGCCAGCAGTTGGGGTTCCGGTGGCTACACCTTC
>TRBJ2-1|-|-|TRBV5-1
CASSFGNEQFF
TGCGCCAGCAGCTTCGGCAATGAGCAGTTCTTC
>TRBJ2-1|-|TRBD2|TRBV10-2
CASSESGIYNEQFF
TGCGCCAGCAGTGAGAGCGGGATTTACAATGAGCAGTTCTTC
>TRBJ2-1|-|-|TRBV7-2
CASSLESGPLSSYNEQFF
TGTGCCAGCAGCTTAGAGTCAGGCCCTTTAAGCTCCTACAATGAGCAGTTCTTC
>TRBJ1-2|-|-|TRBV2
CASSDGQSRKGYTF
TGTGCCAGCAGTGATGGGCAGTCGAGAAAGGGCTACACCTTC
>TRBJ2-1|once|-|TRBV10-1
CASSEGESRIDEQFF
TGCGCCAGCAGTGAGGGAGAGAGCCGGATCGATGAGCAGTTCTTC
>TRBJ2-7|medium-sized|TRBD2|TRBV28
CASRVPGLAGLDEQYF
TGTGCCAGCAGGGTACCGGGACTAGCGGGACTCGACGAGCAGTACTTC
>TRBJ2-3|-|-|TRBV2
CASSDLGGVTDTQYF
TGTGCCAGCAGTGACTTGGGGGGCGTCACAGATACGCAGTATTTT
>TRBJ2-5|-|-|TRBV16
CASSQENRETQYF
TGTGCCAGCAGCCAGGAGAACCGAGAGACCCAGTACTTC
>TRBJ2-2|once|-|TRBV10-1
CASSDRAGRITGELFF
TGCGCCAGCAGTGATAGGGCAGGGAGAATCACCGGGGAGCTGTTTTTT
>TRBJ1-1|-|-|TRBV7-6
CASSPATGTTEAFF
TGTGCCAGCAGCCCGGCCACGGGTACGACTGAAGCTTTCTTT
>TRBJ1-1|-|-|TRBV7-3
CASKFPPDAEAFF
TGTGCCAGCAAATTCCCCCCCGATGCTGAAGCTTTCTTT
>TRBJ1-1|once|-|TRBV2
CASSLGAGAKAFF
TGTGCCAGCAGCCTTGGGGCAGGGGCAAAAGCTTTCTTT
>TRBJ2-1|-|-|TRBV5-4
CASNLHGNEQFF
TGTGCCAGCAACCTTCACGGGAATGAGCAGTTCTTC
>TRBJ2-1|-|-|TRBV9
CASSPRDFSYNEQFF
TGTGCCAGCAGCCCACGGGACTTCTCCTACAATGAGCAGTTCTTC
>TRBJ2-7|-|-|TRBV27
CASSGVEGSYEQYF
TGTGCCAGCAGTGGTGTAGAGGGATCCTACGAGCAGTACTTC
>TRBJ1-1|-|TRBD1|TRBV2
CASSPTGGETEAFF
TGTGCCAGCAGCCCGACAGGGGGGGAAACTGAAGCTTTCTTT
>TRBJ2-3|-|-|TRBV7-6
CASSVTSGSITPSQYF
TGTGCCAGCAGCGTCACATCGGGATCCATCACCCCCTCGCAGTATTTT
>TRBJ2-1|-|TRBD2|TRBV6-6
CASRVIAGVINEQFF
TGTGCCAGCAGAGTTATAGCGGGAGTTATAAATGAGCAGTTCTTC
>TRBJ2-5|-|TRBD1|TRBV7-8
CASSLVPWGQKQRKYQETQYF
TGTGCCAGCAGCTTAGTTCCATGGGGACAGAAACAGCGGAAATACCAAGAGACCCAGTACTTC
>TRBJ2-5|-|TRBD2|TRBV10-1
CASAIAGAYQETQYF
TGCGCCAGCGCAATAGCGGGGGCCTACCAAGAGACCCAGTACTTC
>TRBJ1-1|-|-|TRBV5-4
CASSPHPGDTEAFF
TGTGCCAGCAGCCCACACCCGGGGGACACTGAAGCTTTCTTT
>TRBJ1-5|-|-|TRBV19
CATEQGTNQPQHF
TGTGCCACCGAACAGGGCACCAATCAGCCCCAGCATTTT
>TRBJ2-2|-|TRBD2|TRBV13
CASSLGTSGSFPGELFF
TGTGCCAGCAGCCTTGGGACTAGCGGGAGTTTTCCCGGGGAGCTGTTTTTT
>TRBJ1-1|-|TRBD1|TRBV14
CASSPDRVATEAFF
TGTGCCAGCAGCCCGGACAGGGTTGCTACTGAAGCTTTCTTT
>TRBJ2-5|-|TRBD1|TRBV5-6
CASSLATGQETQYF
TGTGCCAGCAGCTTGGCGACAGGGCAAGAGACCCAGTACTTC
>TRBJ1-2|-|-|TRBV28
CASSAEGVDGYTF
TGTGCCAGCAGTGCCGAAGGGGTGGACGGCTACACCTTC
>TRBJ1-2|-|-|TRBV9
CASSVAGIAQGPGYTF
TGTGCCAGCAGCGTAGCCGGTATAGCACAGGGCCCTGGCTACACCTTC
>TRBJ1-1|-|TRBD1|TRBV9
CASSADRAGNTEAFF
TGTGCCAGCAGCGCTGACAGGGCCGGAAATACTGAAGCTTTCTTT
>TRBJ1-2|-|TRBD1|TRBV4-1
CASSQGDRGLYGYTF
TGCGCCAGCAGCCAAGGGGACAGGGGGCTCTATGGCTACACCTTC
>TRBJ2-5|-|-|TRBV4-3
CASSQDGRLETQYF
TGCGCCAGCAGCCAAGATGGAAGGCTAGAGACCCAGTACTTC
>TRBJ2-7|-|-|TRBV5-5
CASSLARGMPYEQYF
TGTGCCAGCAGCTTGGCCCGGGGTATGCCCTACGAGCAGTACTTC
>TRBJ2-3|-|-|TRBV19
CASSGDPDTQYF
TGTGCCAGTAGCGGCGACCCAGATACGCAGTATTTT
>TRBJ2-5|-|-|TRBV7-9
CASQGGGETQYF
TGTGCCAGCCAGGGGGGGGGAGAGACCCAGTACTTC
>TRBJ2-1|-|-|TRBV9
CASSVEGSPYYNEQFF
TGTGCCAGCAGCGTAGAGGGGAGTCCCTACTACAATGAGCAGTTCTTC
>TRBJ2-3|once|-|TRBV9
CASSGNPGHISSTDTQYF
TGTGCCAGCAGCGGTAATCCGGGACATATTTCTAGCACAGATACGCAGTATTTT
>TRBJ2-3|once|-|TRBV9
CASSVGETDTQYF
TGTGCCAGCAGCGTAGGAGAAACAGATACGCAGTATTTT
>TRBJ2-7|-|TRBD2|TRBV11-2
CASSMTSGRYEQYF
TGTGCCAGCAGCATGACTAGCGGGAGGTACGAGCAGTACTTC
>TRBJ2-1|-|TRBD2|TRBV25-1
CASSEGAGGPYNEQFF
TGTGCCAGCAGTGAAGGAGCGGGAGGGCCCTACAATGAGCAGTTCTTC
>TRBJ1-2|-|-|TRBV19
CASSEAQTVGYGYTF
TGTGCCAGTAGCGAAGCTCAGACAGTCGGCTATGGCTACACCTTC
>TRBJ2-7|-|-|TRBV4-1
CASSQTDLTYEQYF
TGCGCCAGCAGCCAAACGGACCTAACCTACGAGCAGTACTTC
>TRBJ1-1|-|TRBD1|TRBV28
CASSLQGAHTEAFF
TGTGCCAGCAGCTTACAGGGGGCGCATACTGAAGCTTTCTTT
>TRBJ1-6|-|-|TRBV7-9
CASSTIWDTYSPLHF
TGTGCCAGCAGCACCATCTGGGACACCTATTCACCCCTCCACTTT
>TRBJ1-1|-|-|TRBV19
CASSISGTGWTEAFF
TGTGCCAGTAGTATCTCTGGGACGGGATGGACTGAAGCTTTCTTT
>TRBJ2-7|-|-|TRBV30
CAWSRASSLVEQYF
TGTGCCTGGAGTAGGGCTAGTAGCCTCGTCGAGCAGTACTTC
>TRBJ2-2|-|TRBD1|TRBV5-4
CASRTGTGLAGELFF
TGTGCCAGCAGAACCGGGACAGGGTTGGCCGGGGAGCTGTTTTTT
>TRBJ1-5|once|TRBD1|TRBV4-1
CASSQGDRGTGQPQHF
TGCGCCAGCAGCCAAGGAGACAGGGGAACCGGGCAGCCCCAGCATTTT
>TRBJ1-4|-|-|TRBV28
CASSPLRGSNEKLFF
TGTGCCAGCAGTCCCCTCCGGGGATCTAATGAAAAACTGTTTTTT
>TRBJ2-2|-|TRBD2|TRBV6-1
CASSEPAGAGYTGELFF
TGTGCCAGCAGTGAACCAGCGGGGGCCGGATACACCGGGGAGCTGTTTTTT
>TRBJ2-2|-|TRBD2|TRBV7-9
CASTQGLAGLSRTGELFF
TGTGCCAGCACCCAGGGACTAGCGGGCCTCTCGCGCACCGGGGAGCTGTTTTTT
>TRBJ2-5|-|-|TRBV7-6
CASSLGVGDQETQYF
TGTGCCAGCAGCTTAGGGGTAGGGGACCAAGAGACCCAGTACTTC
>TRBJ2-1|-|TRBD2|TRBV7-7
CASSLTLADYNEQFF
TGTGCCAGCAGCTTAACTCTAGCGGACTACAATGAGCAGTTCTTC
>TRBJ2-5|-|TRBD2|TRBV25-1
CASSSPLAGLQETQYF
TGTGCCAGCAGTTCCCCACTAGCGGGGTTACAAGAGACCCAGTACTTC
>TRBJ2-7|once|-|TRBV5-5
CASSLLINYEQYF
TGTGCCAGCAGCCTACTCATAAACTACGAGCAGTACTTC